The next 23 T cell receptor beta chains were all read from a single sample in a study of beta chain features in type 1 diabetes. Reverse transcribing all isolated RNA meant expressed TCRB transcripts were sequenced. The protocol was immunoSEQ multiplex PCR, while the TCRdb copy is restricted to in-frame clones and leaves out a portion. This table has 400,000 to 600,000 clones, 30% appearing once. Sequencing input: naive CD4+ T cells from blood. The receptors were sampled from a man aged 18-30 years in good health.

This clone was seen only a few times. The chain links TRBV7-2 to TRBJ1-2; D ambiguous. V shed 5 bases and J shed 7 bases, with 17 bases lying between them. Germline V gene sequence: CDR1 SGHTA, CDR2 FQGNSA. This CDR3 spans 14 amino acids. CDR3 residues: CASSPDDASIGYTF. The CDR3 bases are TGTGCCAGCAGCCCCGACGACGCCTCTATTGGCTACACCTTC.

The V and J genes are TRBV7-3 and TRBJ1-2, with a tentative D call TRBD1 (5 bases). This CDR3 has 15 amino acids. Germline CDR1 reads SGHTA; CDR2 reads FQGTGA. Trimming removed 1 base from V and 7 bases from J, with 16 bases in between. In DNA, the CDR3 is TGTGCCAGCAGCTTAAGGGGACGGACTAAGGGTGGCTACACCTTC. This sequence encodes CASSLRGRTKGGYTF. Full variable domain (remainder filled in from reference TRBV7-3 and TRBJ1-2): GAGVSQTPSNKVTEKGKYVELRCDPISGHTALYWYRQSLGQGPEFLIYFQGTGAADDSGLPNDRFFAVRPEGSVSTLKIQRTERGDSAVYLCASSLRGRTKGGYTFGSGTRLTVV.

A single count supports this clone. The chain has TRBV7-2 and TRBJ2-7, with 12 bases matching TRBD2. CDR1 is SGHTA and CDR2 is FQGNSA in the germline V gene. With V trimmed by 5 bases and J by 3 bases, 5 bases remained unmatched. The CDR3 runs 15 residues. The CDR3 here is CASSIGLAGNYEQYF. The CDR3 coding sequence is TGTGCCAGCAGCATAGGACTAGCGGGGAACTACGAGCAGTACTTC.

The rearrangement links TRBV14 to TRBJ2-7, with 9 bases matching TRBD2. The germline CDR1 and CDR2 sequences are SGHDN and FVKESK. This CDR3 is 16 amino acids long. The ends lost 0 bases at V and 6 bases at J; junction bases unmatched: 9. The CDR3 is CASSQEIGGRAPEQYF. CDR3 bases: TGTGCCAGCAGCCAAGAGATAGGCGGGAGGGCCCCCGAGCAGTACTTC. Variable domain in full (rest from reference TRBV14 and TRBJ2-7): EAGVTQFPSHSVIEKGQTVTLRCDPISGHDNLYWYRRVMGKEIKFLLHFVKESKQDESGMPNNRFLAERTGGTYSTLKVQPAELEDSGVYFCASSQEIGGRAPEQYFGPGTRLTVT.

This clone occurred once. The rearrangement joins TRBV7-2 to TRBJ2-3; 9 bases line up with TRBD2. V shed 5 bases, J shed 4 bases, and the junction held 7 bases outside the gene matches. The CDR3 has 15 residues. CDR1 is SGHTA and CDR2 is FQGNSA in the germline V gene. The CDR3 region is CASSPQREEADTQYF. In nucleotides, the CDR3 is TGTGCCAGCAGCCCCCAGCGGGAGGAGGCAGATACGCAGTATTTT.

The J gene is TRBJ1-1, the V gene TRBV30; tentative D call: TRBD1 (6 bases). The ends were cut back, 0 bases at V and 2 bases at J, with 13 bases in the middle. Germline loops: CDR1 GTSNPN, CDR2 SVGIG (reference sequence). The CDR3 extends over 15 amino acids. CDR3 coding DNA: TGTGCCTGGAGTGTACAAGGGACACTTAACACTGAAGCTTTCTTT. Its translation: CAWSVQGTLNTEAFF.

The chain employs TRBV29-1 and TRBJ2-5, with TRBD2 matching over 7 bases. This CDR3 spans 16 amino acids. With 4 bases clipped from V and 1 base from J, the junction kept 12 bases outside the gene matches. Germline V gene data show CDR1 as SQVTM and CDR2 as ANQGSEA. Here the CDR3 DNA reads TGCAGCGTTGCCACCACAGGCGGGACTACCCAAGAGACCCAGTACTTC. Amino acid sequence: CSVATTGGTTQETQYF.

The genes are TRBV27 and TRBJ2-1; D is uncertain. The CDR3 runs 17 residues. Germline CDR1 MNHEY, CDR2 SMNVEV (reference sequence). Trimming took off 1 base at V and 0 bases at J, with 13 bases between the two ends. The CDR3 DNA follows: TGTGCCAGCAGTTTATGGTTGGCGCCGAGCTCCTACAATGAGCAGTTCTTC. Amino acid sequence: CASSLWLAPSSYNEQFF.

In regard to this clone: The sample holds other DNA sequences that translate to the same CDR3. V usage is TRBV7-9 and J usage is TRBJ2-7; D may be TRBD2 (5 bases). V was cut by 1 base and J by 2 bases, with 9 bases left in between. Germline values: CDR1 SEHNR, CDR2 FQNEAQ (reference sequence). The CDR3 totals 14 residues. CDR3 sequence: CASSLGGPTYEQYF. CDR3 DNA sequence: TGTGCCAGCAGCTTAGGCGGGCCCACCTACGAGCAGTACTTC.

The CDR3 DNA sequence: TGCGCCAGCAGCGCTGGGACACCTTACAATGAGCAGTTCTTC. As protein: CASSAGTPYNEQFF. The rearrangement links TRBV5-1 to TRBJ2-1; D perhaps matches TRBD1 (6 bases). V was clipped by 4 bases and J by 4 bases, with 12 bases between them. The germline V gene has CDR1 SGHRS and CDR2 YFSETQ. CDR3 length equals 14 residues.

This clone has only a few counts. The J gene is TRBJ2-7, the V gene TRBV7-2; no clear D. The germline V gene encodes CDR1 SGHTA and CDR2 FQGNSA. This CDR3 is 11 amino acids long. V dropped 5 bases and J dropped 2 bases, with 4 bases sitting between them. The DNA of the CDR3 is TGTGCCAGCAGCGGCGCCTACGAGCAGTACTTC. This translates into CASSGAYEQYF.

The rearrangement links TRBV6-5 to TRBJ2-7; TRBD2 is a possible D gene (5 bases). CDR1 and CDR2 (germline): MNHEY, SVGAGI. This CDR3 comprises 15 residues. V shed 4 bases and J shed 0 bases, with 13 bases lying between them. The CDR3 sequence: CASSSLSGSSYEQYF. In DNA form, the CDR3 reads TGTGCCAGCAGTTCTCTGTCGGGGAGCTCCTACGAGCAGTACTTC.

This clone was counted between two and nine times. The CDR3 bases are TGTGCCAGCAGCCTCGGGACAGGGGGCACCCCTGGGGCCAACGTCCTGACTTTC. Translation gives CASSLGTGGTPGANVLTF. The V call is TRBV7-8, the J call TRBJ2-6; TRBD1 agrees at 12 bases. The CDR3 has 18 residues. Germline V gene sequence: CDR1 SGHVS, CDR2 FQNEAQ. V gave up 5 bases and J gave up 2 bases; unmatched junction bases: 7.

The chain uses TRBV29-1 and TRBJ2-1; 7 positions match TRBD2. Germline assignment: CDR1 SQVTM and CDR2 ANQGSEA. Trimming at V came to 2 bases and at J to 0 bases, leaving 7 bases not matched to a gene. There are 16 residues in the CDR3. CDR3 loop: CSVEYGAGDSYNEQFF. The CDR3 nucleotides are TGCAGCGTTGAATATGGGGCGGGAGACTCCTACAATGAGCAGTTCTTC.

The CDR3 region has the DNA TGTGCCTGGAGAAGGGACAGGGGGTTCTCTGGGGCCAACGTCCTGACTTTC. Its protein is CAWRRDRGFSGANVLTF. The chain has TRBV30 and TRBJ2-6; 11 nucleotides agree with TRBD1. V was pared by 3 bases and J by 0 bases, with 4 bases of the junction left unmatched. This CDR3 spans 17 amino acids. The germline gives CDR1 GTSNPN, CDR2 SVGIG (reference sequence).

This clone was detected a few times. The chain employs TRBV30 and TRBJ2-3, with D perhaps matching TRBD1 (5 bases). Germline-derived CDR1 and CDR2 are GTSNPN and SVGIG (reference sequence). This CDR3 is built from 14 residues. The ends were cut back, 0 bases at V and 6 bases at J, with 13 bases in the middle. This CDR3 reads CAWSVGLDTDTQYF. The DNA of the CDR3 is TGTGCCTGGAGTGTAGGGCTGGACACGGATACGCAGTATTTT.

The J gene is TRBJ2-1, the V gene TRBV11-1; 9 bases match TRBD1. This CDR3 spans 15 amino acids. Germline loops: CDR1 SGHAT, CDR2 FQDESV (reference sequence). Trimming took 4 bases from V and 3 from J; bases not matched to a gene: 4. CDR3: CASSSPGQGYNEQFF. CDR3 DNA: TGTGCCAGCAGCTCTCCGGGACAGGGCTACAATGAGCAGTTCTTC.

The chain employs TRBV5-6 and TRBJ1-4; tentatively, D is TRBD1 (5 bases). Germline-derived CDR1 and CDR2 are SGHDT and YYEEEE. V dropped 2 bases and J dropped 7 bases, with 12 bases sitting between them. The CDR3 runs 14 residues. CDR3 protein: CASSLGTTSEKLFF. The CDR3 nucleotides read TGTGCCAGCAGCTTAGGGACTACGAGTGAAAAACTGTTTTTT.

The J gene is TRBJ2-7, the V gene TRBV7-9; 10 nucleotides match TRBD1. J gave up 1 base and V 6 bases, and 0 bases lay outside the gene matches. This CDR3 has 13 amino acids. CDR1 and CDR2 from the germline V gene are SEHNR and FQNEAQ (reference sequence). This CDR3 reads CASRDRGSYEQYF. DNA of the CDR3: TGTGCCAGCAGGGACAGGGGGTCCTACGAGCAGTACTTC.

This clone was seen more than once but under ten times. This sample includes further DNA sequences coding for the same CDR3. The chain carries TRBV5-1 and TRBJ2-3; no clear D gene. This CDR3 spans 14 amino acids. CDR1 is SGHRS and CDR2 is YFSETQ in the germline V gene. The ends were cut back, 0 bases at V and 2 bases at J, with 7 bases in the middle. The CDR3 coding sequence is TGCGCCAGCAGCTTGGACCGCCTCACAGATACGCAGTATTTT. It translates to CASSLDRLTDTQYF.

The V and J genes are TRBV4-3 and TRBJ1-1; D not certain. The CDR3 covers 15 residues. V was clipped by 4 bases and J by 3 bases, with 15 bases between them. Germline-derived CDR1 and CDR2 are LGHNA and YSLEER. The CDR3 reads CASSRISGQYTEAFF. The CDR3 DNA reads TGCGCCAGCAGCCGAATCAGTGGGCAGTACACTGAAGCTTTCTTT.

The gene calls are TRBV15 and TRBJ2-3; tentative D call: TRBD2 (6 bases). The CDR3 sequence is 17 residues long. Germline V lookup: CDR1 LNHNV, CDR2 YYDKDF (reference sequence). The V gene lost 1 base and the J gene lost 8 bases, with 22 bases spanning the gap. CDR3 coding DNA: TGTGCCACCAGCAGAGTCCATTCCTTGGGGCCGGAGGGTACGCAGTATTTT. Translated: CATSRVHSLGPEGTQYF.

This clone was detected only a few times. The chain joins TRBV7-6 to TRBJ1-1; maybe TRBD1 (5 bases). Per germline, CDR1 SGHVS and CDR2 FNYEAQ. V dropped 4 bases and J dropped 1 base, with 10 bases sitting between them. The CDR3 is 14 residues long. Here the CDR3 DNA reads TGTGCCAGCAGCTGGGACGGGACGAACACTGAAGCTTTCTTT. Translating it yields CASSWDGTNTEAFF. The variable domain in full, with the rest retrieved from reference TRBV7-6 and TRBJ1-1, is GAGVSQSPRYKVTKRGQDVALRCDPISGHVSLYWYRQALGQGPEFLTYFNYEAQQDKSGLPNDRFSAERPEGSISTLTIQRTEQRDSAMYRCASSWDGTNTEAFFGQGTRLTVV.